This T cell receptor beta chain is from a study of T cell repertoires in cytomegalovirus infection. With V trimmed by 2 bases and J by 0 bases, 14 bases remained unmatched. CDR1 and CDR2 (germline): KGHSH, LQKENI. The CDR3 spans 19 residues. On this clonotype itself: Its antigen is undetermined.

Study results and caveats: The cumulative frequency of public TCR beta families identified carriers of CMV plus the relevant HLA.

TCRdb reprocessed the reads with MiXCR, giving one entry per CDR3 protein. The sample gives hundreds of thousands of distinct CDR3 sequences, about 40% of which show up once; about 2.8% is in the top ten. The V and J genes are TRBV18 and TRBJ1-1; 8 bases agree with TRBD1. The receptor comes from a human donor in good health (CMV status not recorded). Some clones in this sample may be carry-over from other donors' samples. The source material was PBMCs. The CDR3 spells CASSPSPPGQGTMNTEAFF. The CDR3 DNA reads TGTGCCAGCTCACCAAGCCCCCCTGGACAGGGTACGATGAACACTGAAGCTTTCTTT.